This T cell receptor (beta chain) was observed in a study of control samples from healthy donors and cancer patients. This table comes from immunoSEQ multiplex PCR, and its TCRdb copy is limited to in-frame clones, with some not included. The table has roughly 100,000 clones, 75% to 90% seen once. This CDR3 comprises 15 residues. The germline V and J ends were trimmed by 5 bases and 3 bases, with 14 bases remaining between them. Per the germline V gene, CDR1 is LNHDA and CDR2 is SQIVND (reference sequence). Sample: PBMCs. The source is a man aged 60 to 69 with lung cancer. The chain couples TRBV19 to TRBJ1-5, with D possibly matching TRBD1 (5 bases). CDR3 loop: CASSPRDRDNQPQHF. The DNA of the CDR3 is TGTGCCAGTAGTCCCCGGGACCGGGACAATCAGCCCCAGCATTTT.